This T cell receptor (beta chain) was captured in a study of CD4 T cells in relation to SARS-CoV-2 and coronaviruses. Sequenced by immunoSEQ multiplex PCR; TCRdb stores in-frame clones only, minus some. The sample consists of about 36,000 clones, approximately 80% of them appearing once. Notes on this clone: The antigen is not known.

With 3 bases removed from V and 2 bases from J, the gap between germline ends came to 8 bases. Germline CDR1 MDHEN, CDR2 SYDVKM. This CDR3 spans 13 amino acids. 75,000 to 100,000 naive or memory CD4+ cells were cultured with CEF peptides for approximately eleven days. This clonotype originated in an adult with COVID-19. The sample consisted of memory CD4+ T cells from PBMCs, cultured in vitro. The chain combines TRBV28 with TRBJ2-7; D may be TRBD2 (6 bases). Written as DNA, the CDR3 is TGTGCCAGCAGTTTCGCTAGCGCCTACGAGCAGTACTTC. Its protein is CASSFASAYEQYF.